This section outlines one TCR beta chain sequence together with its context. Its specific antigen is unknown. Base qualities are not recorded, but no much larger clone differs from it by a single base. The data are from a study of siplizumab effects on memory and regulatory T cells (dated by TCRdb to the late 2010s). A note on the overall study: The effect of the anti-CD2 antibody siplizumab on alloreactive T-cell subsets was examined in allogeneic mixed lymphocyte reactions constructed from human PBMCs.

The protocol used for the library was the immunoSEQ multiplex PCR assay. The deep sequencing platform assayed 90,000 to 100,000 TCR templates per sample. Genomic DNA extracted from sorted T cells was used for TCRbeta CDR3 sequencing. In the paper's pipeline: Clonal analysis of TCRbeta CDR3 data was done in the R programming language. Alloreactive CD4+ and CD8+ clones were identified by comparing unstimulated samples to CFSE-low samples taken after the reaction. Alloreactive CD4+ clones were assigned to regulatory or non-regulatory origin by matching sequences to sorted unstimulated Treg and non-Treg repertoires. TCRdb provides this immuneACCESS table in a form limited to in-frame rearrangements. Some clones are lacking; in checked studies, under half of them reflect an unresolved V gene, and why the rest are absent is not known. That table furnishes V, J and clone size, whereas the DNA furnished D and trimming. This sample has roughly 100,000 clones in its table, and about 93% of those were observed once. Approximately 0.3% of the sample belongs to the ten largest clones.

Points the paper makes about the study in general: Unstimulated naive T cells appeared more diverse than memory T cells, and naive cells seemed to contribute substantially to the alloresponse. The cumulative frequency of alloreactive sequences that could be traced back to unstimulated CD4+ memory T cells was significantly reduced by siplizumab. Because sequences below about 10^-5 frequency were poorly captured, only a minor fraction of alloreactive clones could be mapped to unstimulated subsets. For roughly 75-95% of proliferating CD4+ or CD8+ clones, no naive or memory phenotype could be assigned. Whether proliferating Tregs from siplizumab cultures were suppressive was not functionally confirmed. Among mappable alloreactive CD4+ clones, the Treg-derived fraction averaged approximately 66% with siplizumab versus about 25% in control reactions.

Sorted unstimulated T cells and proliferating T cells recovered from mixed lymphocyte reactions underwent TCRbeta CDR3 sequencing. Fresh whole blood from approximately 10 HLA-typed healthy donors was used to isolate PBMCs. From the germline V gene, CDR1 is MRHNA and CDR2 is SNTAGT. Measured from the cysteine to the phenylalanine, the CDR3 is 13 residues long. Of the read, only the CDR3 DNA is kept; its 39 bases are in frame from base 1. V and J lose 6 bases and 0 bases, and a span of 8 bases separates them. The chain couples TRBV6-4 to TRBJ1-1; the D gene cannot be resolved reliably. The sequenced material came from CD4+ T cells sorted from blood. The clonotype comes from a human donor in good health. The CDR3 reads as follows: CASRQRVNTEAFF. The DNA reads as follows: TGTGCCAGCAGGCAGAGGGTGAACACTGAAGCTTTCTTT.